These T cell receptor beta chains were read from a single sample in a study of T cells in localized non-small cell lung cancer. Sequencing used immunoSEQ multiplex PCR; TCRdb keeps in-frame clones, though not all of them. The sample shows approximately 76,000 clones, around 84% of them seen only once. Here the sequenced sample was peripheral blood, taken before any cancer treatment. These receptors were taken from a female donor older than 55 with stage I lung adenocarcinoma. Each CDR3 is given without its conserved first and last residue.

v_gene,CDR3aa
TRBV5-4,ASSPPSRSSYT
TRBV27,ASSLGTAANTEAF
TRBV9,ASSVEGNTIY
TRBV2,ASSGSREAF
TRBV11-2,ASSLVGQGADTQY
TRBV6-6,ASSESQTGSYEQY
TRBV28,ASSPPGGTGAGEQY
TRBV7-9,ASRPPGTLETQY
TRBV7-9,ASSWGNTGELF
TRBV7-7,ASSPGTGKRETQY
TRBV7-9,AISIGTHSTEAF
TRBV2,ASSELWGVLYEQY
TRBV30,AWMDSADEQY
TRBV19,ASSIEAWVPNIQY
TRBV15,ATSREQGRNEQY
TRBV6-5,ASSYGVAGVETQY
TRBV6-1,ASSPTRGSYEQY
TRBV18,ASSPQPNTLYGYT